These 29 T cell receptor beta chains came from one sample sequenced in a study of blood T cell repertoires in COVID-19. Clones were sequenced by immunoSEQ multiplex PCR, and TCRdb holds only the in-frame ones, with some missing. The sample includes about 250,000 clones, 80% to 85% seen only once; the top ten take approximately 14%. Sequencing was done on a sample of peripheral blood. The source of these receptors is a person in their 70s with COVID-19, enrolled during active disease.

The chain is built from TRBV19 and TRBJ2-7; 7 bases agree with TRBD2. The CDR3 runs 14 residues. CDR1 and CDR2 from the germline V gene are LNHDA and SQIVND (reference sequence). J was trimmed by 2 bases and V by 3 bases; bases with no gene match: 4. This CDR3 reads CASSMGTKTYEQYF. DNA of the CDR3: TGTGCCAGTAGTATGGGGACTAAAACCTACGAGCAGTACTTC.

V is TRBV29-1 and J is TRBJ2-1; possibly TRBD1 for D (6 bases). Trimming removed 7 bases from V and 7 bases from J, with 14 bases in between. This CDR3 comprises 12 residues. Per germline, CDR1 SQVTM and CDR2 ANQGSEA. In nucleotides, the CDR3 is TGCAGCGGAAAACAGGGAAGTAATGAGCAGTTCTTC. Residues: CSGKQGSNEQFF.

This chain connects TRBV7-9 to TRBJ2-2, with 10 nucleotides matching TRBD1. CDR1 is SEHNR and CDR2 is FQNEAQ in the germline V gene (reference sequence). The length of the CDR3 is 16 residues. V lost 4 bases, J lost 0 bases, and 2 bases stayed unmatched. CDR3 DNA sequence: TGTGCCAGCAGCTCAGGGACAGGGGCGAACACCGGGGAGCTGTTTTTT. This translates into CASSSGTGANTGELFF. Using reference TRBV7-9 and TRBJ2-2 for the parts outside the CDR3, the full variable domain is DTGVSQNPRHKITKRGQNVTFRCDPISEHNRLYWYRQTLGQGPEFLTYFQNEAQLEKSRLLSDRFSAERPKGSFSTLEIQRTEQGDSAMYLCASSSGTGANTGELFFGEGSRLTVL.

The chain combines TRBV4-1 with TRBJ2-7, with D maybe TRBD1 (8 bases). V was pared by 5 bases and J by 0 bases, with 14 bases between. The CDR3 runs to 15 residues. Germline V gene lookup returns CDR1 MGHRA and CDR2 YSYEKL. The CDR3 protein is CASSLTGGASYEQYF. CDR3 DNA: TGCGCCAGCAGCTTAACAGGGGGGGCCTCCTACGAGCAGTACTTC.

This clone appeared once. In DNA form, the CDR3 reads TGTGCCAGCAGCTTGGAGGTGATAGCGGGTCGTCTCAATGAGCAGTTCTTC. Amino acid sequence: CASSLEVIAGRLNEQFF. The rearrangement joins TRBV5-4 to TRBJ2-1; 7 nucleotides match TRBD2. CDR1 is SGHNT and CDR2 is YYREEE in the germline V gene (reference sequence). The CDR3 is made up of 17 amino acids. The V segment lost 0 bases and the J segment 6 bases; nucleotides outside the gene matches: 12.

The gene calls are TRBV27 and TRBJ1-1; no reliable D call. In germline, CDR1 is MNHEY, CDR2 SMNVEV (reference sequence). CDR3 length: 16 residues. The V gene lost 0 bases and the J gene lost 3 bases, with 14 bases spanning the gap. DNA of the CDR3: TGTGCCAGCAGTTTATCTTCTCCCGGAGAATACACTGAAGCTTTCTTT. It translates to CASSLSSPGEYTEAFF.

The chain couples TRBV4-3 to TRBJ2-3, with a weak D call TRBD1 (5 bases). Trimming took off 4 bases at V and 5 bases at J, with 10 bases between the two ends. The CDR3 spans 13 residues. CDR1 is LGHNA and CDR2 is YSLEER in the germline V gene. The CDR3 here is CASSPARGDTQYF. CDR3 coding DNA: TGCGCCAGCAGCCCTGCTAGGGGAGATACGCAGTATTTT.

This clone was counted between two and nine times. The chain is built from TRBV5-4 and TRBJ2-7, with 7 bases that match TRBD1. CDR3 length: 14 amino acids. Unmatched junction bases numbered 6, after V lost 3 bases and J lost 3 bases. The germline gives CDR1 SGHNT, CDR2 YYREEE (reference sequence). CDR3 sequence (DNA): TGTGCCAGCAGCTCTCGGGACAGCATCTACGAGCAGTACTTC. Translated, it gives CASSSRDSIYEQYF.

The chain couples TRBV6-5 to TRBJ1-4; D call uncertain. The CDR3 covers 13 residues. Trimming removed 8 bases from V and 8 bases from J, with 15 bases in between. The germline CDR1 and CDR2 sequences are MNHEY and SVGAGI. The CDR3, as DNA: TGTGCCAGCCGGGGAATATTGTCAGAAAAACTGTTTTTT. Protein: CASRGILSEKLFF.

This rearrangement joins TRBV13 to TRBJ1-2; 12 bases are shared with TRBD1. The CDR3 spans 15 residues. V was pared by 4 bases and J by 2 bases, with 2 bases of the junction left unmatched. Germline V gives CDR1 PRHDT, CDR2 FYEKMQ (reference sequence). The DNA of the CDR3 is TGTGCCAGCAGCTCGGGACAGGGGGCGAACTATGGCTACACCTTC. Protein sequence: CASSSGQGANYGYTF.

This clone was detected only once. V usage is TRBV7-3 and J usage is TRBJ2-5, with D possibly TRBD2 on 5 matching bases. Trimming shortened V by 4 bases and J by 2 bases, and 14 bases separated the two germline ends. The CDR3 totals 15 residues. Germline CDR1 reads SGHTA; CDR2 reads FQGTGA. The CDR3 sequence: CASSSSEEWQETQYF. The DNA for the CDR3 is TGTGCCAGCAGCTCCTCGGAGGAGTGGCAAGAGACCCAGTACTTC.

This rearrangement joins TRBV28 to TRBJ1-5, with TRBD1 identical over 8 bases. This CDR3 spans 14 amino acids. The junction had 6 bases not matched to a gene; V was cut back by 4 bases and J by 7 bases. Germline V lookup: CDR1 MDHEN, CDR2 SYDVKM. The CDR3 is CASSSGQGWQPQHF. In nucleotides, the CDR3 is TGTGCCAGCAGTTCAGGACAGGGTTGGCAGCCCCAGCATTTT.

This clone occurred once. This chain joins TRBV5-1 and TRBJ1-2, with 10 bases fitting TRBD1. V shed 7 bases, J shed 3 bases, and the junction held 0 bases outside the gene matches. The CDR3 consists of 12 residues. Germline CDR1 and CDR2: SGHRS and YFSETQ. The CDR3, as DNA: TGCGCCAGCGGGACAGGGGACTATGGCTACACCTTC. Translating gives CASGTGDYGYTF.

Concerning this clone itself: At one end the junction does not follow the germline gene, possibly because of a read error. This chain connects TRBV5-6 to TRBJ1-4, with a possible D match to TRBD1 (6 bases). Germline V gives CDR1 SGHDT, CDR2 YYEEEE. The CDR3 has 14 residues. As DNA, the CDR3 is TGTGCAAGCAACGGGGGGGCTACTAATGAAAAACTGTTTTTT. Its protein is CASNGGATNEKLFF.

The J gene is TRBJ1-5, the V gene TRBV6-6; D is unclear. This CDR3 has 12 amino acids. The germline V gene encodes CDR1 MNHNY and CDR2 SVGAGI (reference sequence). The V and J ends lost 4 bases and 4 bases respectively, with 5 bases between them. The CDR3 here is CASSWPNQPQHF. CDR3 DNA: TGTGCCAGCAGTTGGCCTAATCAGCCCCAGCATTTT.

V is TRBV19 and J is TRBJ1-3, with 7 bases matching TRBD1. CDR3 size: 15 residues. The germline CDR1 and CDR2 sequences are LNHDA and SQIVND (reference sequence). J gave up 0 bases and V 6 bases, and 5 bases lay outside the gene matches. The CDR3 DNA reads TGTGCCAGTAGGGACAGGCCTAACTCTGGAAACACCATATATTTT. Protein: CASRDRPNSGNTIYF.

The V call is TRBV6-5, the J call TRBJ1-5; D unresolved. V was cut by 5 bases and J by 3 bases, with 8 bases left in between. In germline, CDR1 is MNHEY, CDR2 SVGAGI. The CDR3 has 13 amino acids. The CDR3 DNA sequence: TGTGCCAGCAGTAGCGAGTACAATCAGCCCCAGCATTTT. Its protein is CASSSEYNQPQHF.

The genes are TRBV28 and TRBJ2-3; D not resolved. The V gene lost 5 bases and the J gene lost 4 bases, with 7 bases spanning the gap. Germline assignment: CDR1 MDHEN and CDR2 SYDVKM. This CDR3 has 12 residues. CDR3 sequence reads: CASSRRADTQYF. Written as DNA, the CDR3 is TGTGCCAGCAGTCGTCGGGCAGATACGCAGTATTTT.

This clone was observed a handful of times. The V gene is TRBV7-2, the J gene TRBJ1-5; D remains unclear. The V end was cut by 8 bases, the J end by 3 bases, with 8 bases between. This CDR3 is built from 12 residues. Germline loops: CDR1 SGHTA, CDR2 FQGNSA. DNA for the CDR3: TGTGCCAGCTCGAGGGTCAATCAGCCCCAGCATTTT. Protein: CASSRVNQPQHF.

V and J are TRBV7-8 and TRBJ1-4; D perhaps matches TRBD1 (6 bases). The CDR3 is 16 residues long. Germline V lookup: CDR1 SGHVS, CDR2 FQNEAQ. Trimming shortened V by 5 bases and J by 8 bases, and 21 bases separated the two germline ends. The CDR3 is CASSRHEQGSREKLFF. CDR3 nucleotide sequence: TGTGCCAGCAGCCGACACGAACAGGGATCAAGGGAAAAACTGTTTTTT.

This clone has a count of ten or more. The chain combines TRBV18 with TRBJ1-1; D unresolved. V was cut by 1 base and J by 1 base, with 10 bases left in between. Per germline, CDR1 KGHSH and CDR2 LQKENI. The CDR3 spans 15 residues. CDR3: CASSPRYDTNTEAFF. CDR3 in DNA: TGTGCCAGCTCACCACGCTATGACACGAACACTGAAGCTTTCTTT.

This rearrangement joins TRBV18 to TRBJ2-5, with D hard to call. CDR3 length: 12 amino acids. In germline, CDR1 is KGHSH, CDR2 LQKENI. V was shortened by 4 bases and J by 3 bases, with 6 bases between the two germline ends. This chain's CDR3 is CASSRAEETQYF. The CDR3, as DNA: TGTGCCAGCTCACGGGCAGAAGAGACCCAGTACTTC. Drawing the rest from reference TRBV18 and TRBJ2-5, the complete variable domain is NAGVMQNPRHLVRRRGQEARLRCSPMKGHSHVYWYRQLPEEGLKFMVYLQKENIIDESGMPKERFSAEFPKEGPSILRIQQVVRGDSAAYFCASSRAEETQYFGPGTRLLVL.

Here the CDR3 reads CASSWEGGGTGELFF. DNA of the CDR3: TGTGCCAGCAGCTGGGAGGGAGGGGGCACCGGGGAGCTGTTTTTT. The V gene is TRBV5-4, the J gene TRBJ2-2, with D possibly matching TRBD2 (7 bases). The length of the CDR3 is 15 residues. Germline loops: CDR1 SGHNT, CDR2 YYREEE (reference sequence). V lost 3 bases and J 4 bases, leaving 13 bases between the germline ends.

This clone was observed a handful of times. The genes are TRBV10-3 and TRBJ2-7, with 11 bases lining up with TRBD1. V was pared by 0 bases and J by 6 bases, with 4 bases of the junction left unmatched. Per germline, CDR1 ENHRY and CDR2 SYGVKD. The CDR3 extends over 15 amino acids. Here the CDR3 DNA reads TGTGCCATCAGTGAGTCGGGGGACAGGGGGGCCGAGCAGTACTTC. It translates to CAISESGDRGAEQYF.

The chain joins TRBV19 to TRBJ1-5; a possible D gene is TRBD1 (5 bases). CDR1 is LNHDA, CDR2 SQIVND, per germline (reference sequence). The CDR3 runs 13 residues. V lost 8 bases, J lost 6 bases, and 14 bases lay in between. The CDR3 region is CASGPGSRQPQHF. The DNA of the CDR3 is TGTGCCAGTGGGCCAGGGTCTCGTCAGCCCCAGCATTTT.

The rearrangement links TRBV6-5 to TRBJ1-5; 7 bases align to TRBD1. This CDR3 has 14 amino acids. Germline V gives CDR1 MNHEY, CDR2 SVGAGI. J gave up 4 bases and V 4 bases, and 4 bases lay outside the gene matches. CDR3 region: CASSLQGQNQPQHF. The DNA for the CDR3 is TGTGCCAGCAGTTTACAGGGGCAAAATCAGCCCCAGCATTTT.

The chain's CDR3 is CASSLSSSGGLPPGDEQFF. Here the CDR3 DNA reads TGTGCCAGCAGCTTAAGCTCCAGCGGGGGTCTGCCCCCCGGGGATGAGCAGTTCTTC. This chain joins TRBV13 and TRBJ2-1; 8 bases align to TRBD2. The CDR3 totals 19 residues. J gave up 8 bases and V 2 bases, and 20 bases lay outside the gene matches. Germline assignment: CDR1 PRHDT and CDR2 FYEKMQ (reference sequence).

This sequence joins TRBV5-8 and TRBJ1-1, with 10 nucleotides matching TRBD1. The CDR3 is made up of 18 amino acids. Unmatched junction bases numbered 11, after V lost 1 base and J lost 2 bases. CDR1 is SGHTS and CDR2 is YDEGEE in the germline V gene. The CDR3 is CASSLWSGTGVYNTEAFF. Written as DNA, the CDR3 is TGTGCCAGCAGCTTGTGGTCCGGGACAGGGGTTTATAACACTGAAGCTTTCTTT.

The genes are TRBV7-3 and TRBJ2-2; possible D gene TRBD1, 5 bases. Deletions cut 6 bases from V and 2 bases from J, with 10 bases between. CDR1 and CDR2 (germline): SGHTA, FQGTGA. The CDR3 is made up of 14 amino acids. CDR3 sequence reads: CASRSGINTGELFF. Here the CDR3 DNA reads TGTGCCAGCAGGTCAGGGATTAACACCGGGGAGCTGTTTTTT.